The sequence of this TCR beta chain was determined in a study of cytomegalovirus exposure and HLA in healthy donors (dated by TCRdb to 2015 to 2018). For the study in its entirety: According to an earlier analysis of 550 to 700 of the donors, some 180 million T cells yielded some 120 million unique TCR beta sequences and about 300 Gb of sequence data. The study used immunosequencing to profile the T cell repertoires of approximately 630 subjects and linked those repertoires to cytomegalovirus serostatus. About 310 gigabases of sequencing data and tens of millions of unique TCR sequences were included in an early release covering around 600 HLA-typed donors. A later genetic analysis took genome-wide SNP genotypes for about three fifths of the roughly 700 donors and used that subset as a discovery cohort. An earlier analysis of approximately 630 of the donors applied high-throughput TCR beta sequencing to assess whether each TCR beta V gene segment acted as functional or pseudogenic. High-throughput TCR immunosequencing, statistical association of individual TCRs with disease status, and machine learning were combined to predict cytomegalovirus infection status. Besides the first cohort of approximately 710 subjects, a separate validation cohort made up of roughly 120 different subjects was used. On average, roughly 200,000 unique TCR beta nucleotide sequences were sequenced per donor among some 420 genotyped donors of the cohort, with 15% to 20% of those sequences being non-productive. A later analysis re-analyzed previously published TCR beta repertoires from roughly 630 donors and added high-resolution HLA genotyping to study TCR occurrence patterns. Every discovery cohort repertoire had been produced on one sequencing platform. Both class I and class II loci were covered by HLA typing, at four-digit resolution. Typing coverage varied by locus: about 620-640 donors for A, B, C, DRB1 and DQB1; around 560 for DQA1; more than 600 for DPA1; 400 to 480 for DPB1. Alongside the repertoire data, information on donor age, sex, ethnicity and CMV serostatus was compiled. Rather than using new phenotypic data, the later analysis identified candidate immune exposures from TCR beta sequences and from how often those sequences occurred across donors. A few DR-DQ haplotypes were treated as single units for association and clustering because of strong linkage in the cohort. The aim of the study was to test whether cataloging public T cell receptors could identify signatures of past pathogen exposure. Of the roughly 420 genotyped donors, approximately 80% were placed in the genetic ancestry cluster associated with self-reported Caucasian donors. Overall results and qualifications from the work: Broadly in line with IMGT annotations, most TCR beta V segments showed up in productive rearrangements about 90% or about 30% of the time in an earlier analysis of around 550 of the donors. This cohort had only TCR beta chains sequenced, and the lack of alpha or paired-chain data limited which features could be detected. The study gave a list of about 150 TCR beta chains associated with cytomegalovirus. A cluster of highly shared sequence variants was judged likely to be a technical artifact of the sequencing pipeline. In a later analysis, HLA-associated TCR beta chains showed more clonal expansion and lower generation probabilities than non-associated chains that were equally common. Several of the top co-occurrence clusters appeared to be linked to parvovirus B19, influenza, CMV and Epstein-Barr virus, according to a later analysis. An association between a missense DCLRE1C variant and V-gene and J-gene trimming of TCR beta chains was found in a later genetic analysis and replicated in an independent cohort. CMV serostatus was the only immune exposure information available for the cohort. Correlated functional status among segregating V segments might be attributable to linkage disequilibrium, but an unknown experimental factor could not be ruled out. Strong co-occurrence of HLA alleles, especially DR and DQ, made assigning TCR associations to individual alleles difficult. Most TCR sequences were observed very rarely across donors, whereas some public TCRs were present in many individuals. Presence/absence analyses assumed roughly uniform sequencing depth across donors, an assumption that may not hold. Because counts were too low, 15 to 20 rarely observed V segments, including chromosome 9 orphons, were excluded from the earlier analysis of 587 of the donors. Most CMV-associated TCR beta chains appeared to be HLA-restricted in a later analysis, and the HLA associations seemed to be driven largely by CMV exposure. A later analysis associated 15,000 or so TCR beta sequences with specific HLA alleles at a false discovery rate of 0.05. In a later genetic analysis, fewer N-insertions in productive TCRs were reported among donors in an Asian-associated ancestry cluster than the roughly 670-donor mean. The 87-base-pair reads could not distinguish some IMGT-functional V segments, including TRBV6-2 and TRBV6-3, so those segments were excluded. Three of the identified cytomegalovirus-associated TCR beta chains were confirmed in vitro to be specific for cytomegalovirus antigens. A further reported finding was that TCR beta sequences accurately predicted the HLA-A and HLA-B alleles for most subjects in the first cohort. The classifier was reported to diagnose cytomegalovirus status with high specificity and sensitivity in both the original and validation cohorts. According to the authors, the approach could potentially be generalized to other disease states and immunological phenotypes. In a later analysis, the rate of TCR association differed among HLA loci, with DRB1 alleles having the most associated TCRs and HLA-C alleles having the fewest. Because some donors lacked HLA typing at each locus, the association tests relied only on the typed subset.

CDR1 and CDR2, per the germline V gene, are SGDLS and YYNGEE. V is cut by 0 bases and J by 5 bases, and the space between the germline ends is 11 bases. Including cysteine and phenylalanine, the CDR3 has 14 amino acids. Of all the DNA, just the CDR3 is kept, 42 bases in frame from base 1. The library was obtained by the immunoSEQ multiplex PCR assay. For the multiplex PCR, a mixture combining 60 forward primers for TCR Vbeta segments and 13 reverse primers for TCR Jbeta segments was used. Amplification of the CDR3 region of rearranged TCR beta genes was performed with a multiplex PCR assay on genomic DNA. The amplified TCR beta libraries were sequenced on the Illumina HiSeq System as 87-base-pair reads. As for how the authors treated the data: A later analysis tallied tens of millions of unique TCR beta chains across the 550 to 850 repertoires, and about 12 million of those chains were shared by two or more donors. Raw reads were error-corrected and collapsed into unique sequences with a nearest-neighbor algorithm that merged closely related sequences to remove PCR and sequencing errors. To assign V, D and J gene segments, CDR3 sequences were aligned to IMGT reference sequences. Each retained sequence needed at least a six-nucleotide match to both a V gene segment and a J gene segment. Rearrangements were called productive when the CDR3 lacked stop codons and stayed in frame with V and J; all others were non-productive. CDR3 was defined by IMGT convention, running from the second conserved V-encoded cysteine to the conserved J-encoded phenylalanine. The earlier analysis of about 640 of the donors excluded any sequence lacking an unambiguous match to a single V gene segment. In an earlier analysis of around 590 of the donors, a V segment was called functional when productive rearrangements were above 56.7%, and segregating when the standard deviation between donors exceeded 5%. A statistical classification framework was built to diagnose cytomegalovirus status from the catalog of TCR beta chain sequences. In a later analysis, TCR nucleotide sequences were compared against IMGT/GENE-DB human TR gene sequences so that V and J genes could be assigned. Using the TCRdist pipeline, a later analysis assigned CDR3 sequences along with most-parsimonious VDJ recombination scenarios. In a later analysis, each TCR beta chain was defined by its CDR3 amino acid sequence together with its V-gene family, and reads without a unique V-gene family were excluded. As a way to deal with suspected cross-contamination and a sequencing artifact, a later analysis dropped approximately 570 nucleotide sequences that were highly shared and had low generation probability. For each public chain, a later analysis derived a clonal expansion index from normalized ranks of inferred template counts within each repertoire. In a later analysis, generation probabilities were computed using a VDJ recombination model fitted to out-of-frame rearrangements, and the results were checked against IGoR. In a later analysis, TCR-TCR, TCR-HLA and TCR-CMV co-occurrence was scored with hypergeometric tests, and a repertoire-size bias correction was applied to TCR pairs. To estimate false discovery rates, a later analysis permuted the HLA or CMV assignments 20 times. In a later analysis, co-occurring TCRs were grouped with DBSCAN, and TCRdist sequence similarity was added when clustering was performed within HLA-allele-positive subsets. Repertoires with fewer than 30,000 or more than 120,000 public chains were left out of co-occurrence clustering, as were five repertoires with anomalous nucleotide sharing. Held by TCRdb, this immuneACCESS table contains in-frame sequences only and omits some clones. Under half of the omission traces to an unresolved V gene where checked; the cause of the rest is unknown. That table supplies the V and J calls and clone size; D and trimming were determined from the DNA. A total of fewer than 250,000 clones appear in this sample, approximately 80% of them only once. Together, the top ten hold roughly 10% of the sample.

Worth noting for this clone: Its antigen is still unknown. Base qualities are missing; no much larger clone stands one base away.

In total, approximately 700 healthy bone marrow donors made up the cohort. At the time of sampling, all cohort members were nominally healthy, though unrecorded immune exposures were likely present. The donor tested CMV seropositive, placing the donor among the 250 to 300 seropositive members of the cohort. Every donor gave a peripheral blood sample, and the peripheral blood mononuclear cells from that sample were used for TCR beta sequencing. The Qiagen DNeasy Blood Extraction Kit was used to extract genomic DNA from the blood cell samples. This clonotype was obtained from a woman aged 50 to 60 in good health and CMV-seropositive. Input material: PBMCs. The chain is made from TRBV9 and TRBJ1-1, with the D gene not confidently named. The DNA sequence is TGTGCCAGCAGCGTAGCTCGGGGTTGGACTGAAGCTTTCTTT. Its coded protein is CASSVARGWTEAFF.